This T cell receptor beta chain emerged from a study of PD-1 blockade in classical Hodgkin lymphoma. General study points: In CD4+ cells, TCR diversity went up significantly by C4D1, but in CD8+ cells it did not. Complete responders' baseline diversity resembled that of newly diagnosed patients. Baseline TCR diversity was reportedly lower in newly diagnosed patients than healthy donors. Some patients began nivolumab under 1 year after ASCT. These patients were excluded from later analyses.

Regarding this clone: Its antigen remains unknown.

Time point in this sample: cycle 4 day 1 (C4D1), after 6 weeks of nivolumab. The patients all showed relapse after autologous stem cell transplantation, while their brentuximab vedotin exposure varied. Method: immunoSEQ multiplex PCR; TCRdb's copy keeps in-frame clones and lacks some. Here the sample spans approximately 41,000 clones, 55% to 80% being singletons. The CDR3 consists of 10 residues. The germline V gene has CDR1 DFQATT and CDR2 SNEGSKA (reference sequence). V was clipped by 4 bases and J by 5 bases, with 5 bases between them. The chain employs TRBV20-1 and TRBJ2-5; D not certain. The material sequenced was peripheral blood mononuclear cells (PBMCs), taken before the fourth cycle of nivolumab. The receptor was isolated from a human donor with classical Hodgkin lymphoma. As DNA, the CDR3 is TGCAGTGCTACTCTGGAGACCCAGTACTTC. This sequence encodes CSATLETQYF.